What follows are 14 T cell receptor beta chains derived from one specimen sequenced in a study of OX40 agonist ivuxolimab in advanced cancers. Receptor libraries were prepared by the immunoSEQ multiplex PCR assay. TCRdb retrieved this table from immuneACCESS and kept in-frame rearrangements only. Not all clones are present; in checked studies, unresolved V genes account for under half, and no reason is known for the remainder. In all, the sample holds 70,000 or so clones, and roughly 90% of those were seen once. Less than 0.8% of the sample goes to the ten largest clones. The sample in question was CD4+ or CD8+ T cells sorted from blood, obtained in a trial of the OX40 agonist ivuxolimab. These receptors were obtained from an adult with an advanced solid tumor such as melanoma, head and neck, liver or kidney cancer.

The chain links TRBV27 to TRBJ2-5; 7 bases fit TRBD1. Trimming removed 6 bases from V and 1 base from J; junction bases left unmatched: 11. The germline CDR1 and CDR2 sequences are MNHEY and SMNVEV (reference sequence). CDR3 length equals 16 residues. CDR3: CASRDLGTAIQETQYF. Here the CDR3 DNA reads TGTGCCAGCAGGGACTTGGGGACAGCTATCCAAGAGACCCAGTACTTC.

CDR3 coding DNA: TGTGCCACCAGCAGGCCTGGACAGGGCGCCTACGAGCAGTACTTC. Residues: CATSRPGQGAYEQYF. The rearrangement links TRBV15 to TRBJ2-7; 8 nucleotides agree with TRBD1. After removal of 3 bases from V and 2 bases from J, the junction contained 6 bases not matched to a gene. The CDR3 has 15 residues. Germline values: CDR1 LNHNV, CDR2 YYDKDF (reference sequence). The complete variable domain, with remaining parts taken from reference TRBV15 and TRBJ2-7, reads DAMVIQNPRYQVTQFGKPVTLSCSQTLNHNVMYWYQQKSSQAPKLLFHYYDKDFNNEADTPDNFQSRRPNTSFCFLDIRSPGLGDTAMYLCATSRPGQGAYEQYFGPGTRLTVT.

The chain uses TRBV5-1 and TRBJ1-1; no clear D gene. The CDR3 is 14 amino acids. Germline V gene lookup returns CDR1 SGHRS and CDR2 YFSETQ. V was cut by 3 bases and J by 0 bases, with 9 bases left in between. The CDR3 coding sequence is TGCGCCAGCAGCTACGGAAGCCTGAACACTGAAGCTTTCTTT. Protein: CASSYGSLNTEAFF.

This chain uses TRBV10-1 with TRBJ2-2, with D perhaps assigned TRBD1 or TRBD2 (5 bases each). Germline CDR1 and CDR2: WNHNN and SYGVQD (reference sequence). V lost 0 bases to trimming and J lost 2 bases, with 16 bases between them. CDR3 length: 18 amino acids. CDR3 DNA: TGCGCCAGCAGTGAGTCGACGGGGCCTAGGGGAAACACCGGGGAGCTGTTTTTT. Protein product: CASSESTGPRGNTGELFF.

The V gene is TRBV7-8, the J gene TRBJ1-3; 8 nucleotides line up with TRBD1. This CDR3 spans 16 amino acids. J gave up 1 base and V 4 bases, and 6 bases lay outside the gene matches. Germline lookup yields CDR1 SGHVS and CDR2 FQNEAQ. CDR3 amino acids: CASSYKQGVSGNTIYF. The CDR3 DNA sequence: TGTGCCAGCAGCTACAAACAGGGGGTTTCTGGAAACACCATATATTTT.

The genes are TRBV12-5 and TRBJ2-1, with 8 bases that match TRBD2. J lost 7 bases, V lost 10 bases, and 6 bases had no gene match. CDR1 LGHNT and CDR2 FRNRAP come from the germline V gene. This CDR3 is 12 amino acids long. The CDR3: CATTGLVNEQFF. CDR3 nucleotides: TGTGCTACCACGGGACTAGTAAATGAGCAGTTCTTC.

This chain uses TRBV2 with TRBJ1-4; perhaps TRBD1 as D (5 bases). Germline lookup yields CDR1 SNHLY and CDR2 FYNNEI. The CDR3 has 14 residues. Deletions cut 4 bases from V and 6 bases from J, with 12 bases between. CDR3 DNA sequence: TGTGCCAGCAGTGGGCAGGGCAAGGATGAAAAACTGTTTTTT. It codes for CASSGQGKDEKLFF.

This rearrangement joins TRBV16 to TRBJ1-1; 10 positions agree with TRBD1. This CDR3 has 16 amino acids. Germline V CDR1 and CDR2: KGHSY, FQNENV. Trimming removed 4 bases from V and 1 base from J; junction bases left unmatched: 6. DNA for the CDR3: TGTGCCAGCAGCCTTCTGACAGGGGGCGGGAACACTGAAGCTTTCTTT. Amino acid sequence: CASSLLTGGGNTEAFF.

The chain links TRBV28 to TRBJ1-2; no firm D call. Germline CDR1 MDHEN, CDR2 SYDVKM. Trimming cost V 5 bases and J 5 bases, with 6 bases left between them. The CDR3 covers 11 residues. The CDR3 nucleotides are TGTGCCAGCAGTCGGACTTATGGCTACACCTTC. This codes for CASSRTYGYTF.

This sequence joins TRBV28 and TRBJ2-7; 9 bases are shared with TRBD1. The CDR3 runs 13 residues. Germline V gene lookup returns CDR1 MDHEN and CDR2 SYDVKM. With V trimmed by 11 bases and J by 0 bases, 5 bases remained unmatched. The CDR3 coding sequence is TGTGCCTCGGGACAGGGTATCTCCTACGAGCAGTACTTC. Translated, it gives CASGQGISYEQYF.

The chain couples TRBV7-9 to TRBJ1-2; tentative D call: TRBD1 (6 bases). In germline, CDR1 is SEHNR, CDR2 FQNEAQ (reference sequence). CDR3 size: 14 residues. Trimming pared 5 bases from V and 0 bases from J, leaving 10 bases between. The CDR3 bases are TGTGCCAGCAGCGGGACAACTACTAACTATGGCTACACCTTC. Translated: CASSGTTTNYGYTF.

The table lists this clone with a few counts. In DNA, the CDR3 is TGTGCCAGTAGACACTTGAGGACAAGCATGAACACTGAAGCTTTCTTT. Translated: CASRHLRTSMNTEAFF. This chain connects TRBV5-5 to TRBJ1-1, with a tentative D call TRBD1 (5 bases). Between the trimmed V and J ends, which lost 8 bases and 0 bases, there was a span of 20 bases. The CDR3 covers 16 residues. Germline CDR1 reads SGHKS; CDR2 reads YYEKEE (reference sequence).

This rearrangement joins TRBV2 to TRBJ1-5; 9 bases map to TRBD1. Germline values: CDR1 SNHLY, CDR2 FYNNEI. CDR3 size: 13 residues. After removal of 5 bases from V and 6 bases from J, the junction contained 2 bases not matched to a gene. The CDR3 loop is CASSLDRGQPQHF. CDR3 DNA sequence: TGTGCCAGCAGTCTGGACAGGGGTCAGCCCCAGCATTTT.

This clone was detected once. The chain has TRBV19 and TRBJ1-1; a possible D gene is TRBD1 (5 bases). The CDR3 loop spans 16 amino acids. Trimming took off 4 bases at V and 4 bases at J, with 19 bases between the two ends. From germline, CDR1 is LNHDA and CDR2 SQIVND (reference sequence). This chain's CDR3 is CASSNIFGGVGTEAFF. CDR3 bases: TGTGCCAGTAGTAATATATTCGGAGGGGTCGGCACTGAAGCTTTCTTT.